This T cell receptor (beta chain) was captured in a study of T cells in Graves' hyperthyroidism and ophthalmopathy (dated by TCRdb to about 2019). About the investigation overall: A discovery cohort of about 100 patients, about 43 with Graves' ophthalmopathy and 57 with stable Graves' hyperthyroidism, was used to find distinguishing TCR V-J signatures. Prospective prediction of ophthalmopathy was tested in an independent validation cohort of some 20 hyperthyroidism patients and some 17 patients who later progressed to ophthalmopathy. The roughly 90 discovery patients were divided at random into training and test sets in a 7:3 ratio. Thyroid tissue and blood T-cell repertoires from over 5 Graves' hyperthyroidism patients were also compared in the study. Following sampling, methimazole starting at 30 mg daily was given to hyperthyroidism patients, and high-dose intravenous methylprednisolone was given to ophthalmopathy patients. The paper describes TCR Vbeta CDR3 sequencing of around 140 peripheral blood samples, made up of some 40 ophthalmopathy patients, approximately 76 hyperthyroidism patients and 17 progressor patients.

This clonotype showed up just a few times. The antigen it recognizes is unknown. This CDR3 is missing its conserved last phenylalanine or tryptophan, likely due to a read error. The DNA is left out, because the CDR3 cannot be placed on it with certainty; the CDR3 is given as TCRdb lists it. The TCR beta CDR3 regions were amplified from the RNA transcripts. The TCR CDR3 was subjected to a first round of RT-PCR using the HTBI primer set and the Qiagen OneStep RT-PCR kit. Libraries were constructed in a second round of multiplex PCR, after which size selection and purification were carried out. Paired-end sequencing of the libraries was performed with 100 bp reads on an Illumina HiSeq2000. Per the authors' processing: Raw data were processed with SOAPnuke, discarding reads with adapters, uncalled bases, mean Phred below 15, or no exact constant-primer or identifier match. High-quality paired reads were merged using COPE v1.2.5, and each unique nucleotide sequence was defined as a clonotype. MiTCR v1.1 was used to align the clonotypes against IMGT TRBV, TRBD and TRBJ reference segments. The analysis included only V-J combinations with a frequency above 0.0001, which together covered approximately 99% of the repertoires. The TCS score was defined as F50 (clonal expansion) divided by E x V (chaos), with BLOSUM62-based TCRdist calculated between CDR3 peptides within each V-J. Welch's t-statistics and random forest reduced around 510 V-J features to around 14, which were used in a naive Bayes classifier (R e1071). Thyroid-blood repertoire similarity was quantified with the Morisita-Horn index. The public reads were reanalyzed by TCRdb: fastp trimming at Q25, MiXCR alignment, in-frame beta chains only. Duplicate CDR3 protein sequences are folded into a single record with the most common DNA and genes. These V and J calls rely on TCRdb rather than the paper's analysis. Within this sample are more than 40,000 distinct CDR3 sequences, with about 52% of them counted one time only. The top ten clones comprise 30% to 35% of the sample.

The study at large found these results: No statistical method was used to set the sample size in advance, and investigators knew the group allocation. In validation, the model predicted progression to ophthalmopathy with 60% to 71% sensitivity and 72.22% specificity, a median of around 6.6 months before onset. In cross-validation, a model built on a 13 V-J signature told ophthalmopathy apart from stable hyperthyroidism with 85% to 90% sensitivity and around 81% specificity, and in testing the same model reached 80%/75%. Most expanded thyroid clonotypes (frequency above 0.001) were also found in blood, which suggests that blood repertoires may mirror thyroid immune responses.

The CDR3 region is 8 residues in length, termini included. According to the germline V gene, CDR1 reads MDHEN and CDR2 reads SYDVKM. A patient counted as having stable Graves' hyperthyroidism if no progression to ophthalmopathy occurred over 18 months of follow-up. The hyperthyroidism patients were between 18 and 65 years old and newly diagnosed, with a disease duration of less than 2 months. Any patient with an uncontrolled infection, another autoimmune disease, pregnancy or lactation was excluded. Diagnoses relied on clinical symptoms, serum thyroxine and TRAb, thyroid ultrasound and orbital computed tomography. Total RNA was extracted using Trizol reagent, and RNA quality was assessed on an Agilent 2100 Bioanalyzer.

Sequenced material: peripheral blood or thyroid tissue (not recorded which). This receptor chain uses TRBV28 and TRBJ1-3. The sequence was obtained from a woman in her forties or fifties with Graves' hyperthyroidism. This receptor carries the CDR3 CASSPRLA.